The 17 T cell receptor beta chains in this list originate from one sample, sequenced in a study of Ad26.COV2.S vaccination and SARS-CoV-2 variants (dated by TCRdb to the early 2020s). Library generation was performed with the immunoSEQ multiplex PCR assay. Not all clones reach the TCRdb copy of this immuneACCESS table, which keeps in-frame sequences only. Checked studies attribute under half of the gap to unresolved V genes and leave the rest unexplained. This sample gives fewer than 400,000 clones in total; 85% to 90% of them show up just once. Clones ranked in the top ten supply around 5% of the sample. The treatment or condition label corresponds to: around 19 received Ad26.COV2.S at low or high dose, single or two shots; 5 received placebo; per-sample allocation not given. Repertoires of vaccine and placebo recipients were sequenced from samples collected on day 63 after the first injection.

Sequencing used peripheral blood, obtained in a trial of Ad26.COV2.S vaccine versus placebo. The receptors shown here come from a person aged 18 to 59 who received the Ad26.COV2.S COVID-19 vaccine or a placebo.

The V and J genes are TRBV29-1 and TRBJ1-2; D is unresolved. Germline V CDR1 and CDR2: SQVTM, ANQGSEA. The CDR3 extends over 13 amino acids. Trimming pared 0 bases from V and 8 bases from J, leaving 13 bases between. The CDR3 DNA sequence: TGCAGCGTTGAAGATCCCGGGTCTTTGGGCTACACCTTC. It codes for CSVEDPGSLGYTF.

In this sample, this clone turned up once. The genes are TRBV5-5 and TRBJ1-1, with D hard to call. Trimming took off 2 bases at V and 0 bases at J, with 2 bases between the two ends. The CDR3 has 12 residues. Germline V lookup: CDR1 SGHKS, CDR2 YYEKEE (reference sequence). The CDR3 loop reads CASSLMNTEAFF. In nucleotides, the CDR3 is TGTGCCAGCAGCTTAATGAACACTGAAGCTTTCTTT.

A single count supports this clone. The rearrangement joins TRBV5-1 to TRBJ1-1; D not certain. The CDR3 loop spans 14 amino acids. Per the germline V gene, CDR1 is SGHRS and CDR2 is YFSETQ. V shed 1 base and J shed 11 bases, with 18 bases lying between them. The CDR3 spells CASSLLRSRLSAFF. CDR3 nucleotides: TGCGCCAGCAGCTTGCTCAGGTCGCGGTTGTCGGCTTTCTTT.

This chain uses TRBV13 with TRBJ2-3, with D perhaps assigned TRBD1 or TRBD2 (5 bases each). The CDR3 extends over 16 amino acids. Germline V gene data show CDR1 as PRHDT and CDR2 as FYEKMQ (reference sequence). The V end was cut by 2 bases, the J end by 0 bases, with 12 bases between. CDR3 bases: TGTGCCAGCAGCTTACCCCAGGGAGTCAGCACAGATACGCAGTATTTT. Amino acids: CASSLPQGVSTDTQYF.

This sequence joins TRBV9 and TRBJ1-2, with no clear D. The CDR3 sequence is 14 residues long. V was cut by 3 bases and J by 1 base, with 10 bases left in between. Germline-derived CDR1 and CDR2 are SGDLS and YYNGEE. The CDR3 DNA sequence: TGTGCCAGCAGCGACTCGGCGGGTAACTATGGCTACACCTTC. It codes for CASSDSAGNYGYTF. Full variable domain (outside the CDR3, taken from reference TRBV9 and TRBJ1-2): DSGVTQTPKHLITATGQRVTLRCSPRSGDLSVYWYQQSLDQGLQFLIQYYNGEERAKGNILERFSAQQFPDLHSELNLSSLELGDSALYFCASSDSAGNYGYTFGSGTRLTVV.

Details on this clone: The same CDR3 also results from other DNA sequences found in this sample. The chain links TRBV6-5 to TRBJ1-4; D remains ambiguous. Germline V gives CDR1 MNHEY, CDR2 SVGAGI. There are 12 residues in the CDR3. Deletions cut 0 bases from V and 7 bases from J, with 3 bases between. This CDR3 reads CASSYSGEKLFF. Written as DNA, the CDR3 is TGTGCCAGCAGTTACTCTGGTGAAAAACTGTTTTTT.

The chain joins TRBV19 to TRBJ2-3; no clear D. The germline V and J ends were trimmed by 6 bases and 6 bases, with 10 bases remaining between them. This CDR3 spans 12 amino acids. Germline CDR1 reads LNHDA; CDR2 reads SQIVND (reference sequence). Here the CDR3 DNA reads TGTGCCAGTAGCTTGGAAGGGGATACGCAGTATTTT. As protein: CASSLEGDTQYF.

As for this clone: One junction end does not reproduce the germline sequence, and a read error may be involved. The DNA for the CDR3 is TGTGTCAGCGCCCTCGGACGTGAAGCTTTCTTT. Translated: CVSALGREAFF. This chain connects TRBV13 to TRBJ1-1, with D unclear. CDR3 length: 11 amino acids. From germline, CDR1 is PRHDT and CDR2 FYEKMQ (reference sequence).

The chain joins TRBV11-3 to TRBJ1-2; perhaps TRBD1 as D (6 bases). V lost 4 bases, J lost 4 bases, and 19 bases lay in between. Germline loops: CDR1 SGHNT, CDR2 YENEEA. The CDR3 has 16 amino acids. This CDR3 reads CASSSTGFQDSYGYTF. CDR3 nucleotides: TGTGCCAGCAGCTCCACCGGGTTCCAGGACAGCTATGGCTACACCTTC.

The rearrangement links TRBV3-1 (or the pseudogene TRBV3-2) to TRBJ1-1; D is unresolved. The germline gives CDR1 LGHDT, CDR2 YNNKEL (reference sequence). V was pared by 10 bases and J by 4 bases, with 4 bases between. The CDR3 spans 9 residues. As DNA, the CDR3 is TGTGCCAACACCACTGAAGCTTTCTTT. Its protein is CANTTEAFF.

V and J are TRBV2 and TRBJ1-1; no definite D call. V lost 3 bases to trimming and J lost 3 bases, with 14 bases between them. The germline V gene has CDR1 SNHLY and CDR2 FYNNEI. The CDR3 sequence is 15 residues long. The CDR3 here is CASSEDPGRDTEAFF. The CDR3 DNA reads TGTGCCAGCAGTGAGGATCCGGGAAGGGACACTGAAGCTTTCTTT. Combining the CDR3 with reference TRBV2 and TRBJ1-1 gives the whole variable domain EPEVTQTPSHQVTQMGQEVILRCVPISNHLYFYWYRQILGQKVEFLVSFYNNEISEKSEIFDDQFSVERPDGSNFTLKIRSTKLEDSAMYFCASSEDPGRDTEAFFGQGTRLTVV.

The chain recombines TRBV6-2 or TRBV6-3 with TRBJ1-1; no clear D. The V gene lost 2 bases and the J gene lost 2 bases, with 6 bases spanning the gap. Germline V gives CDR1 MNHEY, CDR2 SVGEGT. The CDR3 contains 13 residues. The CDR3 sequence is CASSYAPNTEAFF. CDR3 coding DNA: TGTGCCAGCAGTTACGCGCCTAACACTGAAGCTTTCTTT.

The rearrangement uses TRBV18 and TRBJ1-1; D is possibly TRBD1 (6 bases). CDR1 and CDR2 from the germline V gene are KGHSH and LQKENI. V lost 3 bases and J 0 bases, leaving 8 bases between the germline ends. The CDR3 is 14 residues long. DNA for the CDR3: TGTGCCAGCTCACCCAGGGGCCTGAACACTGAAGCTTTCTTT. Translation: CASSPRGLNTEAFF.

The chain joins TRBV5-5 to TRBJ2-7; maybe TRBD2 (5 bases). This CDR3 has 17 residues. The V gene lost 0 bases and the J gene lost 1 base, with 17 bases spanning the gap. Germline V gene data show CDR1 as SGHKS and CDR2 as YYEKEE (reference sequence). The CDR3 here is CASSLAIAGAASYEQYF. In nucleotides, the CDR3 is TGTGCCAGCAGCTTGGCCATCGCGGGTGCAGCGTCCTACGAGCAGTACTTC.

This chain joins TRBV5-5 and TRBJ2-5; D not certain. Deletions cut 0 bases from V and 1 base from J, with 7 bases between. The CDR3 runs to 14 residues. The germline CDR1 and CDR2 sequences are SGHKS and YYEKEE (reference sequence). CDR3 sequence reads: CASSLGGRQETQYF. In DNA, the CDR3 is TGTGCCAGCAGCTTGGGAGGTCGCCAAGAGACCCAGTACTTC.

The chain recombines TRBV7-9 with TRBJ1-2; D gene uncertain. Trimming removed 1 base at V and 8 bases at J, with 14 bases between. This CDR3 region has 14 residues. The germline gives CDR1 SEHNR, CDR2 FQNEAQ (reference sequence). The CDR3 region has the DNA TGTGCCAGCAGCTTAGAGGGCCGCTACCCAGGCTACACCTTC. It encodes CASSLEGRYPGYTF.

This sequence joins TRBV6-4 and TRBJ1-5, with D unclear. Germline loops: CDR1 MRHNA, CDR2 SNTAGT. This CDR3 region has 13 residues. Between the trimmed V and J ends, which lost 5 bases and 7 bases, there was a span of 12 bases. The CDR3 sequence: CASSSLIGQPQHF. The DNA for the CDR3 is TGTGCCAGCAGTTCTCTTATCGGACAGCCCCAGCATTTT.